This T cell receptor beta chain originates from a study of blood T cell repertoires in COVID-19. Across the whole study: In each case, the material was cDNA or gDNA derived from T cells, B-cell-depleted T cells, or PBMCs.

The CDR3 contains 14 residues. Germline V gene data show CDR1 as LNHDA and CDR2 as SQIVND (reference sequence). V was cut by 8 bases and J by 4 bases, with 15 bases left in between. This clone came up a few times. Here immunoSEQ multiplex PCR was the method, and the copy in TCRdb shows in-frame clones only, minus some. The sample yields about 63,000 clones, 70% to 80% seen once. The clonotype was recovered from a human donor in a cohort sampled during active COVID-19. The sample comprised peripheral blood. The V gene is TRBV19, the J gene TRBJ1-3; no clear D gene. CDR3 sequence: CASLVSAKGNTIYF. In DNA, the CDR3 is TGTGCCAGTCTAGTCTCGGCGAAAGGAAACACCATATATTTT.